What follows are 32 T cell receptor beta chains derived from one specimen sequenced in a study of Graves' ophthalmopathy and Graves' hyperthyroidism. TCR beta CDR3 amplification used RNA transcripts. HTBI primers were employed in first-round RT-PCR, then a second-round multiplex PCR followed. TCRdb reanalysed the multiplex PCR reads using MiXCR and keeps one entry per CDR3 protein. Among more than 300,000 distinct CDR3 sequences, about a sixth were seen once, and the ten largest hold 2.4%. Sequenced: peripheral blood. Receptors were obtained from an adult woman with stable Graves' hyperthyroidism.

This clonotype showed up many times. The rearrangement joins TRBV2 to TRBJ1-6; D call uncertain. Germline values: CDR1 SNHLY, CDR2 FYNNEI. The CDR3 runs 15 residues. Deletions cut 5 bases from V and 0 bases from J, with 8 bases between. CDR3 sequence (DNA): TGTGCCAGCAGTACGGAAAGCTCCTATAATTCACCCCTCCACTTT. It codes for CASSTESSYNSPLHF. Supplemented by reference TRBV2 and TRBJ1-6, the full variable domain reads EPEVTQTPSHQVTQMGQEVILRCVPISNHLYFYWYRQILGQKVEFLVSFYNNEISEKSEIFDDQFSVERPDGSNFTLKIRSTKLEDSAMYFCASSTESSYNSPLHFGNGTRLTVT.

This clonotype was counted ten times or more. V and J are TRBV28 and TRBJ2-7; D is ambiguous. Germline V lookup: CDR1 MDHEN, CDR2 SYDVKM. Trimming removed 6 bases at V and 2 bases at J, with 5 bases between. This CDR3 region has 11 residues. The CDR3 protein is CASRQTYEQYF. The CDR3 coding sequence is TGTGCCAGCAGACAAACCTACGAGCAGTACTTC.

Only a few counts were recorded for this clonotype. The chain joins TRBV19 to TRBJ1-6, with TRBD1 matching over 7 bases. Unmatched junction bases numbered 6, after V lost 7 bases and J lost 9 bases. The germline V gene encodes CDR1 LNHDA and CDR2 SQIVND (reference sequence). CDR3 length equals 13 residues. As DNA, the CDR3 is TGTGCCAGTACCCCGACAGGGACTTCACCCCTCCACTTT. Residues: CASTPTGTSPLHF. Together with reference TRBV19 and TRBJ1-6, the CDR3 gives the full variable domain: DGGITQSPKYLFRKEGQNVTLSCEQNLNHDAMYWYRQDPGQGLRLIYYSQIVNDFQKGDIAEGYSVSREKKESFPLTVTSAQKNPTAFYLCASTPTGTSPLHFGNGTRLTVT.

Comments on this clonotype: This sequence may be a read error, since a much larger clone differs from it by one base. This chain links TRBV20-1 with TRBJ2-4; D gene ambiguous. CDR1 DFQATT and CDR2 SNEGSKA come from the germline V gene (reference sequence). CDR3 length: 14 amino acids. The chain's CDR3 is CSAINAVGKNIKYF. CDR3 nucleotides: TGCAGTGCTATCAACGCGGTGGGCAAAAACATTAAGTACTTC.

This clonotype appeared many times. The V call is TRBV28, the J call TRBJ1-5; D unclear. The CDR3 extends over 17 amino acids. Looked up from germline, CDR1 is MDHEN and CDR2 is SYDVKM. The V end lost 6 bases, the J end lost 1 base, and 19 bases lay between the germline ends. The CDR3 nucleotides are TGTGCCAGCAGGACCCAACTTCGGCATCCGAGCAATCAGCCCCAGCATTTT. Translation: CASRTQLRHPSNQPQHF.

The V gene is TRBV6-1, the J gene TRBJ1-1; D not resolved. Between the trimmed V and J ends, which lost 2 bases and 13 bases, there was a span of 14 bases. In germline, CDR1 is MNHNS, CDR2 SASEGT. This CDR3 comprises 12 residues. The CDR3 DNA reads TGTGCCAGCAGTGAATGGTGGGCAGATGGTTTCTTT. Translation gives CASSEWWADGFF.

This clonotype was found many times. The chain couples TRBV7-2 to TRBJ2-7; the match to TRBD2 covers 13 bases. V trimming: 5 bases; J trimming: 4 bases; junction bases outside the gene matches: 5. The CDR3 runs to 15 residues. CDR1 SGHTA and CDR2 FQGNSA come from the germline V gene. DNA of the CDR3: TGTGCCAGCAGCACTAGCGGGAGGGCCGTATACGAGCAGTACTTC. Its protein is CASSTSGRAVYEQYF.

At least ten counts were recorded for this clonotype. The chain carries TRBV29-1 and TRBJ2-7; weak D call: TRBD2 (5 bases). CDR3 size: 13 residues. The germline V gene encodes CDR1 SQVTM and CDR2 ANQGSEA. V was pared by 6 bases and J by 2 bases, with 14 bases between. Here the CDR3 DNA reads TGCAGCGTCCTCCCCCGGGGAGCCTACGAGCAGTACTTC. Translated, it gives CSVLPRGAYEQYF.

This clonotype was observed many times. The V and J genes are TRBV12-3 or TRBV12-4 and TRBJ2-2; D is perhaps TRBD1 (6 bases). This CDR3 contains 15 residues. V lost 6 bases and J 0 bases, leaving 11 bases between the germline ends. The CDR3 DNA is TGTGCCAGCAGGCCGGGACAAGCGAACACCGGGGAGCTGTTTTTT. This encodes CASRPGQANTGELFF.

This clonotype was counted a few times. The chain links TRBV28 to TRBJ1-2; D uncertain. Between the trimmed V and J ends, which lost 7 bases and 2 bases, there was a span of 5 bases. Germline loops: CDR1 MDHEN, CDR2 SYDVKM. This CDR3 has 11 residues. CDR3 sequence reads: CASTQNYGYTF. DNA of the CDR3: TGTGCCAGCACTCAAAACTATGGCTACACCTTC.

This clonotype appeared a few times. The genes are TRBV7-3 and TRBJ2-1; weak D call: TRBD2 (6 bases). The germline V gene has CDR1 SGHTA and CDR2 FQGTGA. CDR3 length: 14 residues. Trimming took 0 bases from V and 5 from J, leaving 8 bases between them. The CDR3 here is CASSLTGTHNEQFF. The DNA of the CDR3 is TGTGCCAGCAGCTTAACCGGGACTCACAATGAGCAGTTCTTC.

In its sample, this clonotype was seen many times. The chain uses TRBV4-2 and TRBJ2-7; 14 nucleotides align to TRBD2. This CDR3 is 15 amino acids long. The ends lost 3 bases at V and 3 bases at J; junction bases unmatched: 1. The germline gives CDR1 LGHNA, CDR2 YNFKEQ. The CDR3 DNA reads TGTGCCAGCAGCCAGACTAGCGGGAGGGACTACGAGCAGTACTTC. This codes for CASSQTSGRDYEQYF.

This clonotype was counted ten times or more. This rearrangement joins TRBV20-1 to TRBJ2-7, with D hard to call. CDR1 and CDR2 from the germline V gene are DFQATT and SNEGSKA (reference sequence). This CDR3 region has 14 residues. The ends were cut back, 3 bases at V and 2 bases at J, with 14 bases in the middle. For the CDR3, the DNA is TGCAGTGCTAGGGATCTACTGAGGACCTACGAGCAGTACTTC. Translated, it gives CSARDLLRTYEQYF.

This clonotype was recorded many times. This chain uses TRBV19 with TRBJ2-5; possibly TRBD2 for D (6 bases). The CDR3 has 13 amino acids. V gave up 9 bases and J gave up 5 bases, with 16 bases separating them. Germline lookup yields CDR1 LNHDA and CDR2 SQIVND (reference sequence). CDR3 in DNA: TGTGCCAGCCGTCCCCTCGGGGGTGAGACCCAGTACTTC. It codes for CASRPLGGETQYF.

This clonotype was observed at least ten times. The chain is built from TRBV6-2 or TRBV6-3 and TRBJ1-5; D ambiguous. CDR1 is MNHEY and CDR2 is SVGEGT in the germline V gene. The CDR3 spans 16 residues. The V end was cut by 7 bases, the J end by 0 bases, with 16 bases between. The CDR3 sequence: CASMGRSPYSNQPQHF. The CDR3 DNA reads TGTGCCAGCATGGGCAGGAGCCCCTATAGCAATCAGCCCCAGCATTTT.

At least ten counts were recorded for this clonotype. The chain has TRBV7-2 and TRBJ2-2, with 7 bases matching TRBD1. CDR1 is SGHTA and CDR2 is FQGNSA in the germline V gene. This CDR3 is 16 amino acids long. With 1 base clipped from V and 5 bases from J, the junction kept 7 bases outside the gene matches. CDR3 coding DNA: TGTGCCAGCAGCTTAGAGACAGGGAGTAGAACCGGGGAGCTGTTTTTT. This sequence encodes CASSLETGSRTGELFF.

This clonotype was observed at least ten times. V and J are TRBV20-1 and TRBJ2-4; 7 bases are shared with TRBD2. CDR1 is DFQATT, CDR2 SNEGSKA, per germline (reference sequence). The CDR3 runs 16 residues. With 3 bases clipped from V and 1 base from J, the junction kept 9 bases outside the gene matches. CDR3 bases: TGCAGTGCTAGGGGAGGGTTTCTCGCGGCCAAAAACATTCAGTACTTC. Amino acid sequence: CSARGGFLAAKNIQYF.

In its sample, this clonotype was seen many times. V usage is TRBV19 and J usage is TRBJ2-7; 14 nucleotides align to TRBD2. Germline CDR1 and CDR2: LNHDA and SQIVND (reference sequence). The CDR3 totals 18 residues. V lost 5 bases, J lost 1 base, and 10 bases stayed unmatched. CDR3 protein: CASSARGLAGGPSYEQYF. For the CDR3, the DNA is TGTGCCAGTAGTGCCCGCGGACTAGCGGGAGGCCCTTCCTACGAGCAGTACTTC.

V and J are TRBV12-3 or TRBV12-4 and TRBJ1-2; D not resolved. This CDR3 region has 13 residues. V lost 6 bases and J 6 bases, leaving 14 bases between the germline ends. The CDR3, as DNA: TGTGCCAGCAGCCCTTTAGCGGACCATGGCTACACCTTC. Its translation is CASSPLADHGYTF.

This clonotype was seen repeatedly, ten times or more. The rearrangement uses TRBV19 and TRBJ2-5, with 7 bases identical to TRBD2. The V and J ends lost 6 bases and 5 bases, in that order; junction bases with no gene match: 12. CDR3 length equals 15 residues. Germline CDR1 and CDR2: LNHDA and SQIVND (reference sequence). Here the CDR3 reads CASRGLAAEGETQYF. The CDR3 bases are TGTGCCAGTAGAGGGCTAGCGGCCGAGGGTGAGACCCAGTACTTC.

This clonotype was counted many times. V gene TRBV27 combines with J gene TRBJ1-5; 8 bases align to TRBD1. The CDR3 length is 15 residues. V lost 5 bases, J lost 8 bases, and 11 bases stayed unmatched. CDR1 MNHEY and CDR2 SMNVEV come from the germline V gene (reference sequence). CDR3 loop: CASSPLGQVEKPQHF. DNA of the CDR3: TGTGCCAGCAGTCCGCTGGGACAGGTCGAAAAGCCCCAGCATTTT.

The CDR3 spells CASSSPGTGIYGYTF. The DNA of the CDR3 is TGTGCCAGCAGTTCCCCCGGGACAGGGATCTATGGCTACACCTTC. This sequence joins TRBV12-3 or TRBV12-4 and TRBJ1-2; 9 bases are shared with TRBD1. The CDR3 has 15 residues. V was pared by 4 bases and J by 4 bases, with 7 bases of the junction left unmatched.

In this sample, this clonotype turned up many times. The gene calls are TRBV6-5 and TRBJ2-7; unclear D gene. The CDR3 loop spans 13 amino acids. The germline V and J ends were trimmed by 2 bases and 6 bases, with 11 bases remaining between them. Per the germline V gene, CDR1 is MNHEY and CDR2 is SVGAGI. This CDR3 is CASSYQTTAEQYF. The CDR3 DNA is TGTGCCAGCAGTTACCAAACGACGGCCGAGCAGTACTTC.

In this sample, this clonotype turned up many times. The chain joins TRBV29-1 to TRBJ2-5; no definite D call. This CDR3 has 11 amino acids. The germline V and J ends were trimmed by 0 bases and 7 bases, with 6 bases remaining between them. Germline loops: CDR1 SQVTM, CDR2 ANQGSEA. This CDR3 is CSVEDKGTQYF. DNA for the CDR3: TGCAGCGTTGAAGACAAAGGGACCCAGTACTTC. Based on the CDR3 plus reference TRBV29-1 and TRBJ2-5, the full variable domain is SAVISQKPSRDICQRGTSLTIQCQVDSQVTMMFWYRQQPGQSLTLIATANQGSEATYESGFVIDKFPISRPNLTFSTLTVSNMSPEDSSIYLCSVEDKGTQYFGPGTRLLVL.

This clonotype was picked up one time. This chain links TRBV20-1 with TRBJ2-7, with a possible D match to TRBD1 (6 bases). This CDR3 comprises 13 residues. CDR1 DFQATT and CDR2 SNEGSKA come from the germline V gene (reference sequence). The germline V and J ends were trimmed by 4 bases and 1 base, with 11 bases remaining between them. DNA of the CDR3: TGCAGTGCTATAACAGGGTGGTCCTACGAGCAGTACGTC. Its translation is CSAITGWSYEQYV.

A word on this clonotype: This may be a read error, as it is one base from a much larger clone. The chain is built from TRBV9 and TRBJ2-5, with TRBD2 identical over 7 bases. Per germline, CDR1 SGDLS and CDR2 YYNGEE. The CDR3 is 15 residues long. CDR3 residues: CAISVFAGVGETQYF. CDR3 coding DNA: TGTGCCATCAGCGTATTCGCGGGAGTGGGAGAGACCCAGTACTTC.

This clonotype was seen many times. The chain uses TRBV12-3 or TRBV12-4 and TRBJ2-5; 7 bases align to TRBD2. Trimming took 6 bases from V and 2 from J; bases not matched to a gene: 6. The CDR3 extends over 14 amino acids. For the CDR3, the DNA is TGTGCCAGCAGAAGACTAGCAGAACAAGAGACCCAGTACTTC. This codes for CASRRLAEQETQYF.

V usage is TRBV7-2 and J usage is TRBJ2-7; 7 bases align to TRBD1. This CDR3 is 13 amino acids long. V was pared by 6 bases and J by 5 bases, with 7 bases of the junction left unmatched. Germline V gene sequence: CDR1 SGHTA, CDR2 FQGNSA. The CDR3 loop reads CASRGQVQHEQYF. CDR3 DNA sequence: TGTGCCAGCAGAGGACAGGTTCAACACGAGCAGTACTTC.

This clonotype was counted ten times or more. As the CDR3 is not closed by the conserved phenylalanine or tryptophan, this likely results from a read error. J is TRBJ1-5 and V is TRBV4-2; D gene unclear. CDR1 is LGHNA and CDR2 is YNFKEQ in the germline V gene. Trimming took 1 base from V and 0 from J, leaving 10 bases between them. This CDR3 has 16 amino acids. The CDR3 spells CASSQAYQGSNQPQHS. The CDR3 DNA is TGTGCCAGCAGCCAAGCGTACCAAGGTAGCAATCAGCCCCAGCATTCT.

There are many counts of this clonotype. This chain links TRBV10-3 with TRBJ1-1; 9 positions agree with TRBD1. In germline, CDR1 is ENHRY, CDR2 SYGVKD. The length of the CDR3 is 15 residues. Trimming at V came to 2 bases and at J to 2 bases, leaving 3 bases not matched to a gene. The CDR3 sequence: CAISERGQGNTEAFF. In DNA form, the CDR3 reads TGTGCCATCAGTGAGAGGGGACAGGGTAACACTGAAGCTTTCTTT.

This clonotype was recorded at least ten times. The chain carries TRBV7-9 and TRBJ2-5, with 8 bases lining up with TRBD1. Unmatched junction bases numbered 10, after V lost 6 bases and J lost 4 bases. The germline V gene has CDR1 SEHNR and CDR2 FQNEAQ (reference sequence). The CDR3 runs 15 residues. The DNA for the CDR3 is TGTGCCAGCAGAGGACAGGGTTTAATTCTAGAGACCCAGTACTTC. Translating it yields CASRGQGLILETQYF.

This clonotype was picked up many times. This chain links TRBV30 with TRBJ2-7; D is possibly TRBD1 (7 bases). This CDR3 is built from 14 residues. Germline V gene sequence: CDR1 GTSNPN, CDR2 SVGIG (reference sequence). Trimming stripped 2 bases from V and 0 bases from J, with 11 bases between. The CDR3 reads CAWSSGGGSYEQYF. CDR3 DNA sequence: TGTGCCTGGAGTTCAGGGGGAGGCTCCTACGAGCAGTACTTC.